This TCR beta chain was captured in a study of early T cells in non-severe SARS-CoV-2 infection. In the study overall: Sequencing of bulk RNA from unsorted whole blood was done, without chain pairing.

TCRdb re-derived calls from the 5' RACE reads in MiXCR, one entry per CDR3 protein. The sample has 90,000 to 100,000 distinct CDR3 sequences; about 13% are singletons. The CDR3 has 14 residues. Germline V gene data show CDR1 as LNHDA and CDR2 as SQIVND (reference sequence). Trimming took 5 bases from V and 5 from J; bases not matched to a gene: 7. This clonotype was observed many times. The TCR originated in an adult who was a healthcare worker with PCR-confirmed SARS-CoV-2 infection or an uninfected control (not recorded which). Sequenced input: whole blood. The chain couples TRBV19 to TRBJ1-2; TRBD1 matches at 8 bases. The CDR3 bases are TGTGCCAGTAGTGTAGGACAGGGTGCTTATGGCTACACCTTC. This translates into CASSVGQGAYGYTF.